Described below is a single T cell receptor (beta chain) sequence and its context. The antigen is unknown. Each donor had at least one pre-ART and at least two post-ART PBMC samples. The assay used was immunoSEQ (version v3.0), run at survey level. Produced via immunoSEQ multiplex PCR; TCRdb's table is partial and in-frame only. The data hold 30,000 to 35,000 clones, with over 70% observed a single time. CDR1 and CDR2 (germline): MNHNS, SASEGT. This CDR3 is 14 amino acids long. Trimming removed 7 bases at V and 3 bases at J, with 13 bases between. The record originates from a study of long-term antiretroviral therapy in people with HIV. General study points: Adherence to ART, viral resistance and therapy changes lacked any data. Repertoire dominance by clones expanded before ART was seen at all time points.

The material sequenced was unsorted PBMCs, taken 3.1 years after starting antiretroviral therapy. The chain couples TRBV6-1 to TRBJ1-3; D call uncertain. The clonotype comes from a woman in her forties or fifties with HIV. CDR3 sequence: CASTGGEVGNTIYF. In DNA form, the CDR3 reads TGTGCCAGCACTGGCGGGGAAGTTGGAAACACCATATATTTT.